In its sample, the clone carrying this T cell receptor beta chain was seen a few times. Its target is not known. Primers included in the PCR were 60 Vbeta and 13 Jbeta primers. Produced via immunoSEQ multiplex PCR; TCRdb's table is partial and in-frame only. The sample includes fewer than 200,000 clones, over 65% of them seen just once. This entry comes from a study of cytomegalovirus exposure and HLA in healthy donors. General study findings and limits: HLA alleles showed associations with some 15,000 TCR beta sequences in a later analysis, at a 0.05 false discovery rate. A classifier reportedly called cytomegalovirus status with high sensitivity and specificity. Looking again later, the authors saw that most CMV-associated TCR beta chains seemed HLA-restricted.

The V and J ends lost 1 base and 8 bases, in that order; junction bases with no gene match: 10. This CDR3 is 15 amino acids long. From germline, CDR1 is SEHNR and CDR2 FQNEAQ (reference sequence). Regarding donors, all were healthy bone marrow donors. What was sequenced was PBMCs. The receptor was derived from a female donor in good health and CMV-seronegative. The chain is built from TRBV7-9 and TRBJ1-2, with 7 bases aligning to TRBD1. The CDR3 nucleotides read TGTGCCAGCAGCTTAGACAGGGGCCCCAAGAGGGGCTACACCTTC. Amino acid sequence: CASSLDRGPKRGYTF. Together with reference TRBV7-9 and TRBJ1-2, the CDR3 gives the full variable domain: DTGVSQNPRHKITKRGQNVTFRCDPISEHNRLYWYRQTLGQGPEFLTYFQNEAQLEKSRLLSDRFSAERPKGSFSTLEIQRTEQGDSAMYLCASSLDRGPKRGYTFGSGTRLTVV.